The 24 T cell receptor beta chains reported below all come from one sample, sequenced in a study of CD8+ T cells in alopecia areata. Treatment meaning: oral pan-JAK inhibitor, 5-10 mg twice daily. The authors extracted RNA and reverse transcribed it into cDNA as the sequencing template. Using immunoSEQ multiplex PCR, the repertoire was profiled, and TCRdb retains in-frame clones only, with some absent. The table includes 150,000 to 200,000 clones, about three fifths detected once. This material consisted of CD4+ T cells sorted from blood, taken at week 24, from a patient treated with tofacitinib. The receptors derive from a human donor with alopecia areata.

The chain is built from TRBV29-1 and TRBJ2-2, with D perhaps matching TRBD1 (5 bases). CDR3 size: 14 residues. Germline V gives CDR1 SQVTM, CDR2 ANQGSEA. V lost 2 bases to trimming and J lost 2 bases, with 9 bases between them. The CDR3 sequence: CSVERQGNTGELFF. Written as DNA, the CDR3 is TGCAGCGTTGAACGGCAGGGCAACACCGGGGAGCTGTTTTTT.

The chain carries TRBV29-1 and TRBJ1-5; D not resolved. The CDR3 has 15 residues. Germline assignment: CDR1 SQVTM and CDR2 ANQGSEA. Trimming took off 3 bases at V and 2 bases at J, with 14 bases between the two ends. CDR3 in amino acids: CSVDPRPCCNQPQHF. In nucleotides, the CDR3 is TGCAGCGTTGACCCCAGGCCTTGTTGCAATCAGCCCCAGCATTTT. Filled out from reference TRBV29-1 and TRBJ1-5, the complete variable domain reads SAVISQKPSRDICQRGTSLTIQCQVDSQVTMMFWYRQQPGQSLTLIATANQGSEATYESGFVIDKFPISRPNLTFSTLTVSNMSPEDSSIYLCSVDPRPCCNQPQHFGDGTRLSIL.

This clone came up a few times. The CDR3 region has the DNA TGTGCCAGCGGCGGAAATCAGCCCCAGCATTTT. As protein: CASGGNQPQHF. The chain carries TRBV6-5 and TRBJ1-5; unclear D gene. Trimming cost V 8 bases and J 4 bases, with 6 bases left between them. The CDR3 has 11 residues. Looked up from germline, CDR1 is MNHEY and CDR2 is SVGAGI.

This clone was counted between two and nine times. The genes are TRBV25-1 and TRBJ1-3; D gene ambiguous. CDR1 is MGHDK and CDR2 is SYGVNS in the germline V gene. V was cut by 2 bases and J by 8 bases, with 7 bases left in between. The CDR3 extends over 12 amino acids. As DNA, the CDR3 is TGTGCCAGCAGTGAAGGGAAGGACACCATATATTTT. Its translation: CASSEGKDTIYF.

This clone was counted only a few times. This sequence joins TRBV5-1 and TRBJ1-1; D unresolved. V was cut by 1 base and J by 3 bases, with 13 bases left in between. Germline V lookup: CDR1 SGHRS, CDR2 YFSETQ. CDR3 length: 15 amino acids. The CDR3 nucleotides are TGCGCCAGCAGCTTGATAGGCCGGGAGGACACTGAAGCTTTCTTT. It yields the protein CASSLIGREDTEAFF.

This clone has just a few counts. The chain combines TRBV10-3 with TRBJ1-2, with 10 bases fitting TRBD1. Germline V gives CDR1 ENHRY, CDR2 SYGVKD. The CDR3 consists of 16 residues. Unmatched junction bases numbered 12, after V lost 3 bases and J lost 8 bases. In nucleotides, the CDR3 is TGTGCCATCAGTGATGAAGTTTCGGGACAGGGGCCGGGCTACACCTTC. Translating gives CAISDEVSGQGPGYTF.

The J gene is TRBJ1-2, the V gene TRBV30; D possibly corresponds to TRBD1 (6 bases). The CDR3 spans 18 residues. The germline V gene has CDR1 GTSNPN and CDR2 SVGIG (reference sequence). Trimming stripped 0 bases from V and 7 bases from J, with 27 bases between. The CDR3 coding sequence is TGTGCCTGGAGTGTTCCAGGGGCCCGGCGAATCATCGAGGGTGGCTACACCTTC. Translation gives CAWSVPGARRIIEGGYTF.

This clone was seen a handful of times. This sequence joins TRBV19 and TRBJ2-7; TRBD2 aligns across 9 bases. Losses at the gene ends were 4 bases for V and 2 bases for J; bases not matched to a gene: 3. Looked up from germline, CDR1 is LNHDA and CDR2 is SQIVND (reference sequence). The CDR3 spans 14 residues. The CDR3 nucleotides are TGTGCCAGTAGTACTAGCGGGATCCCCTACGAGCAGTACTTC. Its translation is CASSTSGIPYEQYF.

This clone was picked up many times. The rearrangement uses TRBV12-5 and TRBJ2-3; D is unresolved. The CDR3 runs to 13 residues. V was shortened by 1 base and J by 8 bases, with 10 bases between the two germline ends. Germline assignment: CDR1 LGHNT and CDR2 FRNRAP. This CDR3 reads CASGLGDFGTQYF. CDR3 coding DNA: TGTGCTAGTGGTTTGGGAGACTTTGGTACGCAGTATTTT.

This rearrangement joins TRBV25-1 to TRBJ1-2; D is ambiguous. This CDR3 region has 14 residues. Germline lookup yields CDR1 MGHDK and CDR2 SYGVNS. Trimming took 6 bases from V and 4 from J, leaving 15 bases between them. CDR3 residues: CASSLPGSTYGYTF. CDR3 DNA sequence: TGTGCCAGCAGCCTACCCGGGAGCACCTATGGCTACACCTTC.

The genes are TRBV25-1 and TRBJ2-7; D is possibly TRBD1 (5 bases). Germline CDR1 and CDR2: MGHDK and SYGVNS. Trimming cost V 4 bases and J 0 bases, with 10 bases left between them. The CDR3 consists of 14 residues. CDR3 sequence reads: CASSGLQVSYEQYF. The CDR3, as DNA: TGTGCCAGCAGTGGGTTACAGGTCTCCTACGAGCAGTACTTC.

This clone has just a few counts. The V call is TRBV13, the J call TRBJ2-1; TRBD2 might be the D (5 bases). CDR1 and CDR2 (germline): PRHDT, FYEKMQ (reference sequence). V was cut by 1 base and J by 15 bases, with 13 bases left in between. This CDR3 is built from 12 residues. CDR3 protein: CASSLEVGAVFF. CDR3 nucleotides: TGTGCCAGCAGCTTAGAGGTAGGAGCGGTGTTCTTC.

The chain couples TRBV20-1 to TRBJ2-7, with no clear D. CDR1 and CDR2 (germline): DFQATT, SNEGSKA (reference sequence). The CDR3 loop spans 11 amino acids. With 6 bases removed from V and 4 bases from J, the gap between germline ends came to 10 bases. The CDR3 DNA is TGCAGTGCCATATCCGAATACGAGCAGTACTTC. Translating it yields CSAISEYEQYF.

This chain joins TRBV29-1 and TRBJ2-4, with D unresolved. The germline V gene has CDR1 SQVTM and CDR2 ANQGSEA. Trimming removed 5 bases from V and 6 bases from J, with 14 bases in between. This CDR3 has 13 residues. The CDR3 loop reads CSVRLPERNIQYF. The CDR3 nucleotides are TGCAGCGTTCGATTGCCAGAGAGAAACATTCAGTACTTC.

On this clone itself: The same CDR3 also results from other DNA sequences found in this sample. The chain is built from TRBV29-1 and TRBJ1-1; D is ambiguous. The CDR3 covers 12 residues. The germline CDR1 and CDR2 sequences are SQVTM and ANQGSEA. The germline V and J ends were trimmed by 5 bases and 1 base, with 8 bases remaining between them. The CDR3 protein is CSVRQGNTEAFF. The CDR3 DNA sequence: TGCAGCGTTAGACAAGGGAACACTGAAGCTTTCTTT.

The rearrangement links TRBV14 to TRBJ2-1; 8 nucleotides line up with TRBD1. Germline CDR1 is SGHDN and CDR2 is FVKESK. This CDR3 spans 14 amino acids. The J segment lost 6 bases and the V segment lost 4 bases, leaving 5 bases of the junction unmatched. The CDR3 loop reads CASSLQGAANEQFF. The CDR3 coding sequence is TGTGCCAGCAGCCTTCAGGGGGCGGCCAATGAGCAGTTCTTC.

The chain is built from TRBV9 and TRBJ2-2; D is ambiguous. The germline V gene has CDR1 SGDLS and CDR2 YYNGEE. The CDR3 consists of 12 residues. V gave up 3 bases and J gave up 7 bases, with 7 bases separating them. The CDR3 here is CASSGPGGELFF. CDR3 DNA: TGTGCCAGCAGCGGCCCTGGCGGGGAGCTGTTTTTT. Using reference TRBV9 and TRBJ2-2 for the parts outside the CDR3, the full variable domain is DSGVTQTPKHLITATGQRVTLRCSPRSGDLSVYWYQQSLDQGLQFLIQYYNGEERAKGNILERFSAQQFPDLHSELNLSSLELGDSALYFCASSGPGGELFFGEGSRLTVL.

This chain joins TRBV25-1 and TRBJ1-5, with D possibly being TRBD1 (6 bases). CDR1 and CDR2 (germline): MGHDK, SYGVNS. V was pared by 8 bases and J by 2 bases, with 13 bases between. The CDR3 covers 14 residues. The CDR3 spells CASGGGPGNQPQHF. The DNA of the CDR3 is TGTGCCAGCGGAGGGGGACCGGGCAATCAGCCCCAGCATTTT.

The chain recombines TRBV29-1 with TRBJ1-1; no firm D call. CDR3 size: 14 residues. CDR1 is SQVTM, CDR2 ANQGSEA, per germline. Trimming left V 6 bases short and J 5 bases short, with 19 bases between. The CDR3 here is CSVALSSAGTEAFF. The CDR3 DNA is TGCAGCGTCGCCCTCAGCTCGGCTGGTACTGAAGCTTTCTTT. The full variable domain, rest sourced from reference TRBV29-1 and TRBJ1-1, is SAVISQKPSRDICQRGTSLTIQCQVDSQVTMMFWYRQQPGQSLTLIATANQGSEATYESGFVIDKFPISRPNLTFSTLTVSNMSPEDSSIYLCSVALSSAGTEAFFGQGTRLTVV.

This chain joins TRBV30 and TRBJ1-6; unclear D gene. The V gene lost 7 bases and the J gene lost 9 bases, with 16 bases spanning the gap. The CDR3 runs 13 residues. From germline, CDR1 is GTSNPN and CDR2 SVGIG (reference sequence). The CDR3 reads CALMTVFGSPLHF. The CDR3 DNA reads as TGTGCCTTGATGACGGTTTTCGGTTCACCCCTCCACTTT.

The chain recombines TRBV29-1 with TRBJ2-2; D gene unclear. The CDR3 runs to 15 residues. Trimming stripped 0 bases from V and 3 bases from J, with 11 bases between. CDR1 is SQVTM and CDR2 is ANQGSEA in the germline V gene. CDR3: CSVEDRRQYTGELFF. The CDR3 DNA sequence: TGCAGCGTTGAAGATCGTCGCCAGTACACCGGGGAGCTGTTTTTT.

This rearrangement joins TRBV9 to TRBJ2-1; 7 bases line up with TRBD1. Germline-derived CDR1 and CDR2 are SGDLS and YYNGEE. With V trimmed by 4 bases and J by 4 bases, 8 bases remained unmatched. The CDR3 consists of 15 residues. CDR3 sequence (DNA): TGTGCCAGCAGCACCGGACAGGACCTATACAATGAGCAGTTCTTC. Residues: CASSTGQDLYNEQFF.

A few counts support this clone. The gene calls are TRBV29-1 and TRBJ2-2; D is possibly TRBD2 (5 bases). The germline gives CDR1 SQVTM, CDR2 ANQGSEA. V gave up 5 bases and J gave up 0 bases, with 16 bases separating them. The CDR3 runs to 16 residues. The CDR3: CSVQPAAGTNTGELFF. CDR3 bases: TGCAGCGTTCAACCCGCGGCGGGTACGAACACCGGGGAGCTGTTTTTT.

Notes on this clone: The same CDR3 can be traced to other DNA sequences in this sample. The rearrangement joins TRBV7-2 to TRBJ2-3; 8 bases are a match to TRBD2. This CDR3 has 16 residues. V shed 5 bases and J 1 base; nucleotides not matched to a gene: 8. Germline CDR1 SGHTA, CDR2 FQGNSA. Here the CDR3 DNA reads TGTGCCAGCAGCCCCGTTGGAGCGGGGGGCACAGATACGCAGTATTTT. Its translation: CASSPVGAGGTDTQYF.